Shown below are 19 T cell receptor beta chains from a single sample sequenced in a study of blood T cell repertoires in COVID-19. The assay was immunoSEQ multiplex PCR, and TCRdb's table has in-frame clones only and misses some. The repertoire holds 300,000 to 350,000 clones, with roughly nine tenths as singletons. Sequencing was carried out using peripheral blood. These receptors all come from a man aged 18 to 29 with active or convalescent COVID-19.

This rearrangement joins TRBV5-4 to TRBJ2-5; 10 nucleotides agree with TRBD2. The germline CDR1 and CDR2 sequences are SGHNT and YYREEE (reference sequence). This CDR3 has 18 residues. The J segment lost 4 bases and the V segment lost 4 bases, leaving 16 bases of the junction unmatched. The CDR3 bases are TGTGCCAGCAGCACGGTCCCTCAGCGGGGGGGCCGTCGAGAGACCCAGTACTTC. Amino acids: CASSTVPQRGGRRETQYF.

The CDR3 DNA is TGTGCCAGCAGCCCCGCGGCCGGCTTTGGAAACACCATATATTTT. Amino acids: CASSPAAGFGNTIYF. The chain joins TRBV13 to TRBJ1-3; D is undetermined. CDR1 PRHDT and CDR2 FYEKMQ come from the germline V gene (reference sequence). Trimming took 5 bases from V and 3 from J, leaving 14 bases between them. The CDR3 loop spans 15 amino acids.

This rearrangement joins TRBV3-1 (or the pseudogene TRBV3-2) to TRBJ1-1; D perhaps matches TRBD1 (5 bases). The CDR3 is 13 residues long. The V gene lost 2 bases and the J gene lost 7 bases, with 11 bases spanning the gap. The germline V gene encodes CDR1 LGHDT and CDR2 YNNKEL (reference sequence). CDR3 region: CASSQFGHYEAFF. In nucleotides, the CDR3 is TGTGCCAGCAGCCAATTCGGACACTATGAAGCTTTCTTT.

The chain employs TRBV6-5 and TRBJ2-3; D unresolved. Trimming stripped 2 bases from V and 0 bases from J, with 12 bases between. This CDR3 comprises 16 residues. From germline, CDR1 is MNHEY and CDR2 SVGAGI. CDR3 nucleotide sequence: TGTGCCAGCAGTTACACTCTGAGTAAAAGCACAGATACGCAGTATTTT. It is translated as CASSYTLSKSTDTQYF.

This rearrangement joins TRBV28 to TRBJ2-3; no clear D gene. CDR3 length: 14 residues. Per the germline V gene, CDR1 is MDHEN and CDR2 is SYDVKM. V lost 6 bases to trimming and J lost 2 bases, with 12 bases between them. DNA for the CDR3: TGTGCCAGCAGAGGAGCCGGAGACACAGATACGCAGTATTTT. Its protein is CASRGAGDTDTQYF.

The V call is TRBV4-3, the J call TRBJ2-7; the match to TRBD1 covers 9 bases. The V gene's germline CDR1 is LGHNA and CDR2 YSLEER. The CDR3 has 15 amino acids. Trimming at V came to 3 bases and at J to 5 bases, leaving 8 bases not matched to a gene. Here the CDR3 reads CASSHLVDRGHEQYF. The CDR3 coding sequence is TGCGCCAGCAGCCATTTGGTGGACAGGGGCCACGAGCAGTACTTC.

The chain couples TRBV5-1 to TRBJ2-7, with D perhaps TRBD1 (6 bases). Per germline, CDR1 SGHRS and CDR2 YFSETQ. V was cut by 4 bases and J by 3 bases, with 11 bases left in between. The CDR3 is made up of 13 amino acids. CDR3 bases: TGCGCCAGCAGCGGGGGCGCCCGCTACGAGCAGTACTTC. Encoded protein: CASSGGARYEQYF.

J is TRBJ2-7 and V is TRBV25-1; 7 nucleotides align to TRBD1. CDR3 length: 15 amino acids. The V and J ends lost 2 bases and 0 bases, in that order; junction bases with no gene match: 4. Germline CDR1 reads MGHDK; CDR2 reads SYGVNS. Here the CDR3 reads CASSETGANSYEQYF. The CDR3 DNA is TGTGCCAGCAGTGAAACAGGGGCCAACTCCTACGAGCAGTACTTC.

The chain carries TRBV19 and TRBJ1-2, with a possible D match to TRBD1 (5 bases). Between the trimmed V and J ends, which lost 6 bases and 2 bases, there was a span of 16 bases. The CDR3 spans 15 residues. Germline CDR1 and CDR2: LNHDA and SQIVND (reference sequence). The CDR3 loop is CASRAWKDSNYGYTF. CDR3 sequence (DNA): TGTGCCAGTAGGGCCTGGAAAGACAGCAACTATGGCTACACCTTC. The complete variable domain, with remaining parts taken from reference TRBV19 and TRBJ1-2, reads DGGITQSPKYLFRKEGQNVTLSCEQNLNHDAMYWYRQDPGQGLRLIYYSQIVNDFQKGDIAEGYSVSREKKESFPLTVTSAQKNPTAFYLCASRAWKDSNYGYTFGSGTRLTVV.

DNA for the CDR3: TGCGCCAGCAGCTCTCTAATACCGGGACTAAACAATGAGCAGTTCTTC. This codes for CASSSLIPGLNNEQFF. The V and J genes are TRBV5-1 and TRBJ2-1; 7 nucleotides agree with TRBD2. Trimming at V came to 3 bases and at J to 5 bases, leaving 11 bases not matched to a gene. This CDR3 has 16 amino acids. CDR1 is SGHRS, CDR2 YFSETQ, per germline.

The rearrangement links TRBV5-6 to TRBJ2-5; D gene uncertain. Per germline, CDR1 SGHDT and CDR2 YYEEEE. This CDR3 is built from 13 residues. V dropped 4 bases and J dropped 2 bases, with 9 bases sitting between them. CDR3 bases: TGTGCCAGCAGCGGGCTTAGGCAAGAGACCCAGTACTTC. Translation: CASSGLRQETQYF.

The CDR3 DNA reads TGTGCCAGCAGCCCCAGGGGTGCGAACACCGGGGAGCTGTTTTTT. The encoded protein is CASSPRGANTGELFF. The rearrangement joins TRBV6-5 to TRBJ2-2, with D perhaps TRBD1 (6 bases). This CDR3 spans 15 amino acids. V dropped 6 bases and J dropped 0 bases, with 11 bases sitting between them. Germline values: CDR1 MNHEY, CDR2 SVGAGI.

The chain carries TRBV4-1 and TRBJ1-1; the D is unclear. The germline CDR1 and CDR2 sequences are MGHRA and YSYEKL. The CDR3 is 11 amino acids. CDR3 nucleotide sequence: TGCGCTGCCCGAGGGAGTACTGAAGCTTTCTTT. Translation gives CAARGSTEAFF.

The rearrangement links TRBV10-1 to TRBJ2-3, with D perhaps TRBD2 (5 bases). V was trimmed by 3 bases and J by 0 bases, leaving 13 bases between them. The CDR3 loop spans 16 amino acids. Germline V lookup: CDR1 WNHNN, CDR2 SYGVQD (reference sequence). CDR3 nucleotide sequence: TGCGCCAGCAGTGAAGGCAGACTACCAAGCACAGATACGCAGTATTTT. Translating gives CASSEGRLPSTDTQYF.

The chain is built from TRBV7-2 and TRBJ1-2, with D perhaps matching TRBD1 (5 bases). V was clipped by 1 base and J by 2 bases, with 8 bases between them. The CDR3 length is 14 residues. Germline V gene data show CDR1 as SGHTA and CDR2 as FQGNSA. CDR3 nucleotides: TGTGCCAGCAGCTTAGATGGGGGGAACTATGGCTACACCTTC. Amino acid sequence: CASSLDGGNYGYTF. Full variable domain (remainder filled in from reference TRBV7-2 and TRBJ1-2): GAGVSQSPSNKVTEKGKDVELRCDPISGHTALYWYRQSLGQGLEFLIYFQGNSAPDKSGLPSDRFSAERTGGSVSTLTIQRTQQEDSAVYLCASSLDGGNYGYTFGSGTRLTVV.

The chain combines TRBV5-8 with TRBJ2-5, with D possibly matching TRBD1 (5 bases). Per the germline V gene, CDR1 is SGHTS and CDR2 is YDEGEE. The CDR3 extends over 13 amino acids. Trimming stripped 3 bases from V and 1 base from J, with 7 bases between. CDR3 coding DNA: TGTGCCAGCAGCTGGGGCCTCCAAGAGACCCAGTACTTC. Its protein product is CASSWGLQETQYF.

This clone was counted between two and nine times. The CDR3 spells CASSSTGGYGYTF. The CDR3 DNA follows: TGTGCCAGCAGCTCGACAGGGGGATATGGCTACACCTTC. This chain connects TRBV7-9 to TRBJ1-2; TRBD1 matches 9 bases. The V gene end was trimmed by 4 bases and the J gene end by 5 bases; junction bases not matched to a gene: 2. The germline gives CDR1 SEHNR, CDR2 FQNEAQ (reference sequence). This CDR3 is 13 amino acids long.

The rearrangement links TRBV11-2 to TRBJ2-3, with D maybe TRBD2 (6 bases). The germline CDR1 and CDR2 sequences are SGHAT and FQNNGV. This CDR3 is built from 15 residues. Trimming took off 5 bases at V and 0 bases at J, with 12 bases between the two ends. This CDR3 reads CASSRGGASTDTQYF. CDR3 nucleotides: TGTGCCAGCAGCCGGGGCGGGGCTAGCACAGATACGCAGTATTTT. Together with reference TRBV11-2 and TRBJ2-3, the CDR3 gives the full variable domain: EAGVAQSPRYKIIEKRQSVAFWCNPISGHATLYWYQQILGQGPKLLIQFQNNGVVDDSQLPKDRFSAERLKGVDSTLKIQPAKLEDSAVYLCASSRGGASTDTQYFGPGTRLTVL.

The chain combines TRBV28 with TRBJ1-1; 10 positions match TRBD1. The CDR3 loop spans 14 amino acids. Germline CDR1 reads MDHEN; CDR2 reads SYDVKM. V dropped 5 bases and J dropped 5; count of bases not matched to a gene: 5. The CDR3 DNA sequence: TGTGCCAGCAGTACCGGACAGGGGGGAACTGAAGCTTTCTTT. It translates to CASSTGQGGTEAFF.